This section outlines one T cell receptor beta chain sequence together with its context. The sample belongs to a study of CD8 T cells in Susac syndrome. The RNA input was roughly 0.45 to 1 ug, and it was reverse transcribed with random hexamers. Across 54 Vbeta and 13 Jbeta, immunoSEQ multiplex PCR amplified TCR beta CDR3. TCRdb processed the immunoSEQ multiplex PCR reads anew with MiXCR; each CDR3 protein has one entry. Of tens of thousands of distinct CDR3 sequences listed, around 93% are singletons. From blood CD8+ and CD4+ T cells, TCR beta sequences were generated. In contrast to the negatively isolated CD8+ and CD4+ T cells, TEMRA cells were FACS-enriched. Sample: CD8+ T cells from PBMCs. The clonotype originates from a human donor with Susac syndrome.

The CDR3 here is CATSDPRTGSYEQYF. CDR3 coding DNA: TGTGCCACCAGTGACCCTAGGACAGGCTCCTACGAGCAGTACTTC. The V gene is TRBV24-1, the J gene TRBJ2-7; 7 nucleotides match TRBD1. Germline loops: CDR1 KGHDR, CDR2 SFDVKD. This CDR3 spans 15 amino acids. J was trimmed by 0 bases and V by 4 bases; bases with no gene match: 5.